These 2 T cell receptor beta chains originate from one sample sequenced in a study of blood T cell repertoires in COVID-19. Sequencing used immunoSEQ multiplex PCR; TCRdb keeps in-frame clones, though not all of them. The profile shows 250,000 to 300,000 clones, around 83% of them singletons. The sequenced material came from peripheral blood. The receptor set was obtained from a man aged 18 to 35 with active or convalescent COVID-19.

This clone was seen a handful of times. V usage is TRBV6-1 and J usage is TRBJ2-7, with a tentative D call TRBD1 (6 bases). Between the trimmed V and J ends, which lost 3 bases and 2 bases, there was a span of 11 bases. The CDR3 sequence is 14 residues long. The V gene's germline CDR1 is MNHNS and CDR2 SASEGT. CDR3 loop: CASSDGDTPYEQYF. CDR3 sequence (DNA): TGTGCCAGCAGTGACGGGGACACCCCCTACGAGCAGTACTTC.

As DNA, the CDR3 is TGCGCCAGCAGCCCACCTTCTGAGGGATACTATGGCTACACCTTC. Its protein product is CASSPPSEGYYGYTF. This chain connects TRBV5-1 to TRBJ1-2; no reliable D call. Deletions cut 4 bases from V and 3 bases from J, with 16 bases between. This CDR3 spans 15 amino acids. Per the germline V gene, CDR1 is SGHRS and CDR2 is YFSETQ.